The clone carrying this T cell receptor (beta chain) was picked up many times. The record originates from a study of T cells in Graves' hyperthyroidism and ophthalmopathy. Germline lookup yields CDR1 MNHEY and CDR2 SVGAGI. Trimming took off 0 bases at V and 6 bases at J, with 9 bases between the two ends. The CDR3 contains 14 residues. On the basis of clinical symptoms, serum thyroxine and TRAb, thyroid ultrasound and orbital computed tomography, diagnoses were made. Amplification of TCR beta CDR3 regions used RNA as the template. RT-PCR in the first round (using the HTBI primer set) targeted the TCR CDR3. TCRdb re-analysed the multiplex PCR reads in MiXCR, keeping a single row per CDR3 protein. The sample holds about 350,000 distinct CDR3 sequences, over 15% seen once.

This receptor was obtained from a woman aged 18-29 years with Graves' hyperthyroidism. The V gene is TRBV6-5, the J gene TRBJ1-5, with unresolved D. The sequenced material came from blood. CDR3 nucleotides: TGTGCCAGCAGTTACTCGATTTTGAGTCAGCCCCAGCATTTT. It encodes CASSYSILSQPQHF.